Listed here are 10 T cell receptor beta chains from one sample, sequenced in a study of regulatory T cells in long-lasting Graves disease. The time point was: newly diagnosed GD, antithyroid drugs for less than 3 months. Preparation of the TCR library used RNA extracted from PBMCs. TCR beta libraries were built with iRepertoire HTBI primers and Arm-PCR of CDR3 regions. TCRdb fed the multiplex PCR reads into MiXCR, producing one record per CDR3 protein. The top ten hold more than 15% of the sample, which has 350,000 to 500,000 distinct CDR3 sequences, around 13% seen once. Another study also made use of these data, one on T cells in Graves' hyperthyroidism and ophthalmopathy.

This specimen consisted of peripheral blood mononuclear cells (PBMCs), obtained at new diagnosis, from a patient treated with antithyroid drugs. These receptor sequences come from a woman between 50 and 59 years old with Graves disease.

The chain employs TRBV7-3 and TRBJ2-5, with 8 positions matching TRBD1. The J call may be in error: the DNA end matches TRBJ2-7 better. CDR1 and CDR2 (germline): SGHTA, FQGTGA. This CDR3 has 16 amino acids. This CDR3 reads CASSLDGGTGDYEQYF. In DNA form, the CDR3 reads TGTGCCAGCAGCTTAGACGGCGGGACAGGAGACTACGAGCAGTACTTC.

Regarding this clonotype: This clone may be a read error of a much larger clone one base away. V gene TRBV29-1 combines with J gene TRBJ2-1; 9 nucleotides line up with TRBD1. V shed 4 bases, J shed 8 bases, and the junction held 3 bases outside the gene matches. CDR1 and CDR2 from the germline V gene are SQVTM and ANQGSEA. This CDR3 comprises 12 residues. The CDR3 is CSVVRTGDEQFF. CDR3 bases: TGCAGCGTTGTTCGGACAGGGGATGAGCAGTTCTTC.

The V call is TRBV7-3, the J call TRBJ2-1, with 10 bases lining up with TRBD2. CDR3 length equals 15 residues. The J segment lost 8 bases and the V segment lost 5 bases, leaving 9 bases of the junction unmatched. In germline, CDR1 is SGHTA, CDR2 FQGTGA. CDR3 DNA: TGTGCCAGCAGCCCACTAGCGGGACCCATTCATGAGCAGTTCTTC. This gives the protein CASSPLAGPIHEQFF.

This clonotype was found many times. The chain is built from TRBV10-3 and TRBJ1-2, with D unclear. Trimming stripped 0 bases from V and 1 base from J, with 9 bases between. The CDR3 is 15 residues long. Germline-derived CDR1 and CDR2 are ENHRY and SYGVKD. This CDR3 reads CAISESISDNYGYTF. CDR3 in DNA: TGTGCCATCAGTGAGTCTATTTCCGATAACTATGGCTACACCTTC.

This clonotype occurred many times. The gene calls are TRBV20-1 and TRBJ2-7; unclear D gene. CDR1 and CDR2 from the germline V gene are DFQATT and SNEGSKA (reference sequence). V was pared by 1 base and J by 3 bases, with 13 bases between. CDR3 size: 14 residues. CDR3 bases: TGCAGTGCTAGAGGGGGATATACGATCTACGAGCAGTACTTC. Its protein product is CSARGGYTIYEQYF.

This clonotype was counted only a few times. CDR3: CASKIEVGSNQPQHF. The CDR3 DNA sequence: TGTGCCAGCAAGATAGAGGTGGGGAGCAATCAGCCCCAGCATTTT. The V call is TRBV27, the J call TRBJ1-5; no firm D call. With 7 bases removed from V and 1 base from J, the gap between germline ends came to 14 bases. Germline CDR1 reads MNHEY; CDR2 reads SMNVEV (reference sequence). CDR3 size: 15 residues.

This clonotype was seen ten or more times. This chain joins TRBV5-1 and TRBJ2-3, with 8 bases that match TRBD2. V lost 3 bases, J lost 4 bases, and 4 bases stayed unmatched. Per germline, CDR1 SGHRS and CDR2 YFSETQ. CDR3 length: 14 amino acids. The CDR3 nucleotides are TGCGCCAGCAGCTCGGGAGGGGGATCAGATACGCAGTATTTT. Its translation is CASSSGGGSDTQYF.

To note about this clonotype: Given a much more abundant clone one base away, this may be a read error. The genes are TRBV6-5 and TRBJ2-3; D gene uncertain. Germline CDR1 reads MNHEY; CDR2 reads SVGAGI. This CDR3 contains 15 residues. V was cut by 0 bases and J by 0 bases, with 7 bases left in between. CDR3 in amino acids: CASSYSSTSTDTQYF. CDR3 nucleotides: TGTGCCAGCAGTTACTCGTCGACAAGCACAGATACGCAGTATTTT.

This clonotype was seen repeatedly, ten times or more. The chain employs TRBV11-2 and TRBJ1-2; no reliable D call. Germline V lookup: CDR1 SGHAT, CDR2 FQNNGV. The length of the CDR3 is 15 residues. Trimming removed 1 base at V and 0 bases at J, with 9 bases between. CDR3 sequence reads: CASSLGQYPNYGYTF. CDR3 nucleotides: TGTGCCAGCAGCTTAGGACAATATCCTAACTATGGCTACACCTTC.

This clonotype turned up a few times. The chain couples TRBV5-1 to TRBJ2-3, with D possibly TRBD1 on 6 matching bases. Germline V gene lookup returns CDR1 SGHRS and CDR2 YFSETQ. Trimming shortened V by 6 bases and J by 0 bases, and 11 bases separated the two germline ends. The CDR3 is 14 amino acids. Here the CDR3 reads CASNGQLSTDTQYF. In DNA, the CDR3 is TGCGCCAGCAATGGACAGTTAAGCACAGATACGCAGTATTTT.